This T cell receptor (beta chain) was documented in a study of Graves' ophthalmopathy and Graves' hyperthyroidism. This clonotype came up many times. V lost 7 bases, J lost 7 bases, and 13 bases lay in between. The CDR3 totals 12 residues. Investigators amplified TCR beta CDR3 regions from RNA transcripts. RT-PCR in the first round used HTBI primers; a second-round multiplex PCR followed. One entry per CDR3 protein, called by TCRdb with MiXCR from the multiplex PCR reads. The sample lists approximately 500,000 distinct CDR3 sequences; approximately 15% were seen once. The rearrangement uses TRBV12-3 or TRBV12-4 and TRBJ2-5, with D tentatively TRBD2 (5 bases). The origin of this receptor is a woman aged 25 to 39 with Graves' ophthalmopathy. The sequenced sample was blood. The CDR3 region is CASTWSGGTQYF. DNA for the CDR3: TGTGCCAGCACTTGGAGCGGCGGGACCCAGTACTTC.